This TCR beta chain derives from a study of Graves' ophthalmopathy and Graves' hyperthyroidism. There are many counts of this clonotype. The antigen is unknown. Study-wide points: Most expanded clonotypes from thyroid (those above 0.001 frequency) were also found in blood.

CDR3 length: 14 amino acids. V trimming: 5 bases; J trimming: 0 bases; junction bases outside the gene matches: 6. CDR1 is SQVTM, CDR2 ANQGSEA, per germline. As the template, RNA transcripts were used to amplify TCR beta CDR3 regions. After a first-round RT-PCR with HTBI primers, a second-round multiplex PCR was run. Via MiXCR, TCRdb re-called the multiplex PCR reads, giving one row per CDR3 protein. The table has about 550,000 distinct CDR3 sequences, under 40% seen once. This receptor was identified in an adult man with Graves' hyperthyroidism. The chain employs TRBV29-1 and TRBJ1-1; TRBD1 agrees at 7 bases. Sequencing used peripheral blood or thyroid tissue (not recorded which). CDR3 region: CSVTTRGMNTEAFF. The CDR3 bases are TGCAGCGTTACCACCAGGGGGATGAACACTGAAGCTTTCTTT.